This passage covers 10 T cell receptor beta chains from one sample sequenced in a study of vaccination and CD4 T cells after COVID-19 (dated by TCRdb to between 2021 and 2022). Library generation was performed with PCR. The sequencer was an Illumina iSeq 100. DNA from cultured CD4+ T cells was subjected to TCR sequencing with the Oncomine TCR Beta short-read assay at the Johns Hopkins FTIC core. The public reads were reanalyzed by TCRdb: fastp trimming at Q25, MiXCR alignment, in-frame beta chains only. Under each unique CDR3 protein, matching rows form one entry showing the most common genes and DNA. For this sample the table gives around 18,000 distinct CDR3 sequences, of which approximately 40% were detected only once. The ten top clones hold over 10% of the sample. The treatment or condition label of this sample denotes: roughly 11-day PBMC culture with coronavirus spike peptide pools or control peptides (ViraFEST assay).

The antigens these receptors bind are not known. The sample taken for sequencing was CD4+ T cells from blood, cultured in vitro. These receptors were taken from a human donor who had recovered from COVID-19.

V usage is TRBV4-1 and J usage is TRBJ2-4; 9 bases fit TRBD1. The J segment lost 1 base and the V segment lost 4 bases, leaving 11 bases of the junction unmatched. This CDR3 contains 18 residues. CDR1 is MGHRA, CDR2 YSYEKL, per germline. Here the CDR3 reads CASSLGQGQGEAKNIQYF. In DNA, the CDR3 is TGCGCCAGCAGCCTCGGACAGGGGCAAGGGGAGGCCAAAAACATTCAGTACTTC.

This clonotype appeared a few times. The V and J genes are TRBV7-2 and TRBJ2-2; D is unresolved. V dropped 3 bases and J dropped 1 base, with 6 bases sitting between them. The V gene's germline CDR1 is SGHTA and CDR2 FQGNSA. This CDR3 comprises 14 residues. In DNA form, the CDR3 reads TGTGCCAGCAGCTTGATGGGGAACACCGGGGAGCTGTTTTTT. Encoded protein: CASSLMGNTGELFF.

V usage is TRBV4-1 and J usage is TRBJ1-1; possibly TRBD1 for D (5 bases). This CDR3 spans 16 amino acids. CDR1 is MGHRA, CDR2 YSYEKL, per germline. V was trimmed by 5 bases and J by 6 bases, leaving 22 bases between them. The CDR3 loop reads CASSDNWSQGGAEAFF. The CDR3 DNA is TGCGCCAGCAGCGATAACTGGAGTCAGGGAGGGGCTGAAGCTTTCTTT.

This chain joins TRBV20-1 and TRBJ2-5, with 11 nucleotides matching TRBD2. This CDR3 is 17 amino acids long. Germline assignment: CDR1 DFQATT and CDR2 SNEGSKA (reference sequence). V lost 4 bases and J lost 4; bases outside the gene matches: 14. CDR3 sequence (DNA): TGCAGTGCTAAAACCAATATAGCGGGAGGGCATACAGAGACCCAGTACTTC. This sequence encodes CSAKTNIAGGHTETQYF.

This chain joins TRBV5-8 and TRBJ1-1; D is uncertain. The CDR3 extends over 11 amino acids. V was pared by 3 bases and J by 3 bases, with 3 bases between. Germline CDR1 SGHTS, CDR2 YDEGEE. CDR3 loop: CASSYYTEAFF. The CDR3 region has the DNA TGTGCCAGCAGCTATTACACTGAAGCTTTCTTT.

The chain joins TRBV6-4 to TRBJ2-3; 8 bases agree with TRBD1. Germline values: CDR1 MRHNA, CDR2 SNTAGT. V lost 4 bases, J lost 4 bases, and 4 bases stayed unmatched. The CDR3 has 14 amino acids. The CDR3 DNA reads TGTGCCAGCAGTGGGGCAGGGGGCGCAGATACGCAGTATTTT. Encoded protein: CASSGAGGADTQYF.

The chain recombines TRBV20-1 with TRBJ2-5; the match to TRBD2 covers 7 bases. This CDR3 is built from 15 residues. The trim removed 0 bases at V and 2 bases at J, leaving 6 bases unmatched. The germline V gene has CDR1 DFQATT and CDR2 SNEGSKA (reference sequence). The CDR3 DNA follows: TGCAGTGCTAGAGATCCTAGCGGAGGTCAAGAGACCCAGTACTTC. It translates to CSARDPSGGQETQYF.

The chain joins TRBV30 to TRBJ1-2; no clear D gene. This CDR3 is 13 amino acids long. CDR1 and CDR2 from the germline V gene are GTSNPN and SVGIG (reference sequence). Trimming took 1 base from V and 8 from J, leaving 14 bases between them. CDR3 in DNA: TGTGCCTGGAGTGCTCCTACCAAGTACGGCTACACCTTC. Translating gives CAWSAPTKYGYTF. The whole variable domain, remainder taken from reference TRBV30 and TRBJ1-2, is SQTIHQWPATLVQPVGSPLSLECTVEGTSNPNLYWYRQAAGRGLQLLFYSVGIGQISSEVPQNLSASRPQDRQFILSSKKLLLSDSGFYLCAWSAPTKYGYTFGSGTRLTVV.

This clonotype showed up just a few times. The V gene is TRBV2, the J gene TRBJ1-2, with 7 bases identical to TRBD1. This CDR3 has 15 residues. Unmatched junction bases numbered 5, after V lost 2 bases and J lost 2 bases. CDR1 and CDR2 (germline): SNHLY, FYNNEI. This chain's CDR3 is CASSEKGGQNYGYTF. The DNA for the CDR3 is TGTGCCAGCAGTGAAAAAGGGGGACAGAACTATGGCTACACCTTC. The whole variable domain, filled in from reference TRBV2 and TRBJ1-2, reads EPEVTQTPSHQVTQMGQEVILRCVPISNHLYFYWYRQILGQKVEFLVSFYNNEISEKSEIFDDQFSVERPDGSNFTLKIRSTKLEDSAMYFCASSEKGGQNYGYTFGSGTRLTVV.

CDR3 residues: CASSLGGLAGEETQYF. CDR3 nucleotide sequence: TGTGCCAGCAGCTTAGGTGGACTAGCGGGAGAAGAGACCCAGTACTTC. This chain connects TRBV7-2 to TRBJ2-5; 13 nucleotides line up with TRBD2. The length of the CDR3 is 16 residues. Unmatched junction bases numbered 2, after V lost 1 base and J lost 3 bases. The germline V gene encodes CDR1 SGHTA and CDR2 FQGNSA.